This is a list of T cell receptor beta chains from one sample in a study of cytomegalovirus exposure and HLA in healthy donors. The assay was immunoSEQ multiplex PCR, and TCRdb's table has in-frame clones only and misses some. This table has over 95,000 clones, about three quarters appearing once. The sample comprised PBMCs. The receptors shown here come from a female donor in good health and CMV-seronegative. Each CDR3 is given with its conserved first and last residue. Fields, in order: V gene, J gene, clone size, D gene, CDR3 DNA, CDR3 protein. The D gene is left open where the match is weak. Clone sizes are given selectively: once, few, many, or a class where the clone is expanded.

TRBV5-1	TRBJ2-1	NA	NA	TGCGCCAGCAGCCTGGACTACGCCACCGGCAATGAGCAGTTCTTC	CASSLDYATGNEQFF
TRBV11-1	TRBJ2-7	NA	NA	TGTGCCAGCAGCTTAGGCGCTATGCGGGTCACCTACGAGCAGTACTTC	CASSLGAMRVTYEQYF
TRBV5-8	TRBJ2-7	NA	NA	TGTGCCAGCAGCTTGCCAGGAAACTCCTACGAGCAGTACTTC	CASSLPGNSYEQYF
TRBV4-3	TRBJ1-3	NA	NA	TGCGCCAGCAGCCAGGGAGGGGCTGGAAACACCATATATTTT	CASSQGGAGNTIYF
TRBV7-8	TRBJ2-7	NA	NA	TGTGCCAGCAGCCACGGGTTATCCCAGGGCGAGCAGTACTTC	CASSHGLSQGEQYF
TRBV6-1	TRBJ1-5	NA	NA	TGTGCCAGCAGTGAACATACAGGTACGAATCAGCCCCAGCATTTT	CASSEHTGTNQPQHF
TRBV4-3	TRBJ2-5	NA	TRBD1	TGCGCCAGCAGCGCCGGGACAGGGCTGACGGAGACCCAGTACTTC	CASSAGTGLTETQYF
TRBV27	TRBJ1-6	NA	TRBD1	TGTGCCAGCAGTTTTGGGACAGGGCATTATTCACCCCTCCACTTT	CASSFGTGHYSPLHF
TRBV19	TRBJ2-7	once	TRBD1	TGTGCCAGTACCAGGGGGACAGGGGTTTTCGACGAGCAGTACTTC	CASTRGTGVFDEQYF
TRBV2	TRBJ1-1	NA	NA	TGTGCCAGCAGTGTTAGGGGGATTGCGGCTGAAGCTTTCTTT	CASSVRGIAAEAFF
TRBV7-8	TRBJ2-6	NA	NA	TGTGCCAGCAGCTCTTCGGGGGCTGGGGCCAACGTCCTGACTTTC	CASSSSGAGANVLTF
TRBV2	TRBJ1-5	NA	NA	TGTGCCAGCAGTGGGGGACTTAGCAATCAGCCCCAGCATTTT	CASSGGLSNQPQHF
TRBV19	TRBJ1-4	NA	NA	TGTGCCAGTAAATCCGGGTATGAAAAACTGTTTTTT	CASKSGYEKLFF
TRBV5-4	TRBJ2-7	NA	TRBD1	TGTGCCAGCAGCACCGGGACAGGGACCTACGAGCAGTACTTC	CASSTGTGTYEQYF
TRBV7-4	TRBJ1-6	NA	NA	TGTGCCAGCCGCCTTGTGGACATATCCAGCTCCTATAATTCACCCCTCCACTTT	CASRLVDISSSYNSPLHF
TRBV10-3	TRBJ1-1	NA	NA	TGTGCCATCAGTGACCGGTGGAACACTGAAGCTTTCTTT	CAISDRWNTEAFF
TRBV27	TRBJ2-1	NA	NA	TGTGCCAGCAGTTTGGGGGGGGGCGGGAATGAGCAGTTCTTC	CASSLGGGGNEQFF
TRBV5-6	TRBJ1-1	few	NA	TGTGCCAGCAGCTCCAGGGGATTTGGCACTGAAGCTTTCTTT	CASSSRGFGTEAFF
TRBV27	TRBJ1-1	NA	NA	TGTGCCAGCAGTTTATCGTCGGGACTTCAGGCTGAAGCTTTCTTT	CASSLSSGLQAEAFF
TRBV5-5	TRBJ1-4	NA	NA	TGTGCCAGCTCCAACCCTCGAGAAATTGAGAAACTGTTTTTT	CASSNPREIEKLFF
TRBV7-3	TRBJ1-1	few	NA	TGTGCCAGCAGCTGGACAGCGAACACTGAAGCTTTCTTT	CASSWTANTEAFF
TRBV15	TRBJ2-7	NA	NA	TGTGCCACCAGCAGACCGACTGGCTTTACTCGATTTTTCATCTACGAGCAGTACTTC	CATSRPTGFTRFFIYEQYF
TRBV21-1	TRBJ2-3	NA	NA	TGTGCCAGCACCTCAACGATGAGCGGGGGGCGGTCTAGCACAGATACGCAGTATTTT	CASTSTMSGGRSSTDTQYF
TRBV5-1	TRBJ2-1	NA	TRBD2	TGCGCCAGCAGCTACGGGGGGTTGAGCAATGAGCAGTTCTTC	CASSYGGLSNEQFF
TRBV25-1	TRBJ1-3	NA	NA	TGTGCCAGCAGTGAATTTGCCAAAACAGGGAGCTCTGGAAACACCATATATTTT	CASSEFAKTGSSGNTIYF
TRBV2	TRBJ2-5	once	NA	TGTGCCAGCAGTCGTGGACAGTACGAGACCCAGTACTTC	CASSRGQYETQYF
TRBV29-1	TRBJ1-1	few	NA	TGCAGCGTTGAGGGTGGGGGCCGTGGCACTGAAGCTTTCTTT	CSVEGGGRGTEAFF
TRBV27	TRBJ2-7	NA	NA	TGTGCCAGCAGTCTAAGCTCTTGGGAGGAGCAGTACTTC	CASSLSSWEEQYF
TRBV13	TRBJ2-3	NA	TRBD2	TGTGCCAGCAGCCCCGATGGGGGGGAGGACACAGATACGCAGTATTTT	CASSPDGGEDTDTQYF
TRBV7-9	TRBJ2-1	NA	TRBD2	TGTGCCAGCAGCGCTAGCGGGGCCCCCTCCAATGAGCAGTTCTTC	CASSASGAPSNEQFF
TRBV5-5	TRBJ1-2	NA	NA	TGTGCCAGCAGCTTGCTCAGGGACTATGGCTACACCTTC	CASSLLRDYGYTF
TRBV9	TRBJ2-3	NA	NA	TGTGCCAGCAGCCAAACTTCCCAGGGGTTCGGCACAGATACGCAGTATTTT	CASSQTSQGFGTDTQYF
TRBV7-2	TRBJ2-3	NA	NA	TGTGCCAGCAGCTTCAGGGGCACAGATACGCAGTATTTT	CASSFRGTDTQYF
TRBV9	TRBJ2-1	NA	TRBD2	TGTGCCAGCAGCGGGAGGGCACTAGCGGGGACTTACAATGAGCAGTTCTTC	CASSGRALAGTYNEQFF
TRBV7-9	TRBJ1-6	NA	NA	TGTGCCAGCAGCTTAAGCGGTCAGCTGTGGCACTTT	CASSLSGQLWHF
TRBV6-6	TRBJ2-7	NA	NA	TGTGCCAGCAGTCGAGATACAGGGATCGTCGAGCAGTACTTC	CASSRDTGIVEQYF
TRBV13	TRBJ1-3	few	TRBD1	TGTGCCAGCAGATCCCAGGACAGGGTGTCTGGAAACACCATATATTTT	CASRSQDRVSGNTIYF
TRBV30	TRBJ1-1	NA	NA	TGTGCCTGGAGGTCCCCGACCCAGGGTGGGGCTGAAGCTTTCTTT	CAWRSPTQGGAEAFF
TRBV6-5	TRBJ2-2	NA	TRBD1	TGTGCCAGCAGTTATTCCAGGGGGATGAACACCGGGGAGCTGTTTTTT	CASSYSRGMNTGELFF
TRBV6-5	TRBJ1-2	NA	TRBD1	TGTGCCAGCAGTCACGGGACAGGAGACGGTGGCTACACCTTC	CASSHGTGDGGYTF
TRBV4-1	TRBJ1-1	few	NA	TGCGCCAGCAGCCCCAACCGGTTGAACACTGAAGCTTTCTTT	CASSPNRLNTEAFF
TRBV7-6	TRBJ2-2	NA	NA	TGTGCCAGCAGTGTCCCCTTGAGGGAGACGAACACCGGGGAGCTGTTTTTT	CASSVPLRETNTGELFF
TRBV6-1	TRBJ1-5	NA	TRBD1	TGTGCCAGCAGAAACAGACAGGGGGCATCGCAGCCCCAGCATTTT	CASRNRQGASQPQHF
TRBV6-4	TRBJ2-5	NA	TRBD2	TGTGCCAACCCACTTTCCCTAGCGGGGGGACAAGAGACCCAGTACTTC	CANPLSLAGGQETQYF
TRBV19	TRBJ2-3	NA	TRBD2	TGTGCCAGTAGTCCAGCGGGGGGCCCCGGAGATACGCAGTATTTT	CASSPAGGPGDTQYF
TRBV30	TRBJ1-1	NA	NA	TGTGCCTGGAGTTCGGGAGGGGTCTTTGAAGCTTTCTTT	CAWSSGGVFEAFF
TRBV14	TRBJ2-7	NA	TRBD1	TGTGCCAGCAGCCCCGGACAGGGCGGGCAGTACTTC	CASSPGQGGQYF
TRBV7-2	TRBJ1-2	NA	NA	TGTGCCAGCAGTCGGACATTTTTTTATGGCTACACCTTC	CASSRTFFYGYTF
TRBV5-3	TRBJ2-2	NA	TRBD2	TGTGCCAGAAGCACTATAGCGGGGGGGCGAACCGGGGAGCTGTTTTTT	CARSTIAGGRTGELFF
TRBV7-8	TRBJ1-1	NA	NA	TGTGCCAGCTTTACTTACCGGGTTCGGACGGGGAGTCCTTCTTCCCACACTGAAGCTTTCTTT	CASFTYRVRTGSPSSHTEAFF
TRBV2	TRBJ2-1	once	TRBD2	TGTACCAGCAGCGAGCGGGGGGGTTACAATGAGCAGTTCTTC	CTSSERGGYNEQFF
TRBV11-2	TRBJ1-2	NA	NA	TGTGCCAGCAGCCGCCCGGGGGGTAACTATGGCTACACCTTC	CASSRPGGNYGYTF
TRBV21-1	TRBJ2-5	NA	NA	TGTGCCAGCAGCCCCGGGCCGGGATTCACCAAAGAGACCCAGTACTTC	CASSPGPGFTKETQYF
TRBV5-4	TRBJ2-7	NA	NA	TGTGCCAGCAGCTTGGGAGTTTCCGAGCAGTACTTC	CASSLGVSEQYF
TRBV5-1	TRBJ1-2	NA	TRBD1	TGCGCCAGCAGCTTGGGGACAGGGGCATATGGCTACACCTTC	CASSLGTGAYGYTF
TRBV19	TRBJ1-2	NA	NA	TGTGCCAGTACTATCGGCGGGGGGCCTAACTATGGCTACACCTTC	CASTIGGGPNYGYTF
TRBV7-2	TRBJ2-6	NA	NA	TGTGCCACAGGGTTTGGGGCCAACGTCCTGACTTTC	CATGFGANVLTF
TRBV27	TRBJ1-5	NA	NA	TGTGCCAGCAGTTTAATGTGGGGGACTATGGATCAGCCCCAGCATTTT	CASSLMWGTMDQPQHF
TRBV27	TRBJ2-2	NA	NA	TGTGCCAGCAGTTTTAGACTCTCCTACACCGGGGAGCTGTTTTTT	CASSFRLSYTGELFF
TRBV5-4	TRBJ1-1	NA	TRBD1	TGTGCCAGCAGCTGGCAGGGGGCTGGTGAAGCTTTCTTT	CASSWQGAGEAFF